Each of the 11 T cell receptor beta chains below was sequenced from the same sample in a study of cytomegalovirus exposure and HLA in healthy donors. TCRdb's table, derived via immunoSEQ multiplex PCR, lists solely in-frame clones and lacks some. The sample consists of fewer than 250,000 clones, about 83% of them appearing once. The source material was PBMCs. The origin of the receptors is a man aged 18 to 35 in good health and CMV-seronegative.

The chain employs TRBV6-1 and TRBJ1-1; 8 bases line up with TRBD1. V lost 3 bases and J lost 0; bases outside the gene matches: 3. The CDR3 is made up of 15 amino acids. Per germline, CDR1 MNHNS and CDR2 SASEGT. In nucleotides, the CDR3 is TGTGCCAGCAGTGACTGGGACAGGTTGAACACTGAAGCTTTCTTT. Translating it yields CASSDWDRLNTEAFF.

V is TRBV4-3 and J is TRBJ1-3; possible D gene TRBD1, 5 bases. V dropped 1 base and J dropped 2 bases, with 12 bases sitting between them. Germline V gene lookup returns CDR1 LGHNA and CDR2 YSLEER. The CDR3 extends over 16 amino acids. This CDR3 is CASSQGSTVTGNTIYF. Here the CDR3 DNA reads TGCGCCAGCAGCCAAGGATCGACAGTCACTGGAAACACCATATATTTT.

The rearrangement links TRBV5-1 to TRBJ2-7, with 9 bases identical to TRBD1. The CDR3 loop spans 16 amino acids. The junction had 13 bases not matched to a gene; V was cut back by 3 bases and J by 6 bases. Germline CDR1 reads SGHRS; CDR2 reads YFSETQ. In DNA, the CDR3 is TGCGCCAGCAGCTCTGCGGGACAGGGTACGTTAGGCGAGCAGTACTTC. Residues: CASSSAGQGTLGEQYF.

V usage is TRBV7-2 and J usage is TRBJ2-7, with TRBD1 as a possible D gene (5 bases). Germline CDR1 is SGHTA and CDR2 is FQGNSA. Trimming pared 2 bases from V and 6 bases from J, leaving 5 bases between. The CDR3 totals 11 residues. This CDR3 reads CASSLRGEQYF. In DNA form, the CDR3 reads TGTGCCAGCAGCTTAAGGGGCGAGCAGTACTTC.

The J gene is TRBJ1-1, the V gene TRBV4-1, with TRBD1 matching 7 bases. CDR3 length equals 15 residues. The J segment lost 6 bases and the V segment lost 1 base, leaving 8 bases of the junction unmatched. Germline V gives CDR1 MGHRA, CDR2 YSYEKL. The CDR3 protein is CASSQATGSQPEAFF. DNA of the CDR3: TGCGCCAGCAGCCAAGCGACAGGGTCCCAACCTGAAGCTTTCTTT.

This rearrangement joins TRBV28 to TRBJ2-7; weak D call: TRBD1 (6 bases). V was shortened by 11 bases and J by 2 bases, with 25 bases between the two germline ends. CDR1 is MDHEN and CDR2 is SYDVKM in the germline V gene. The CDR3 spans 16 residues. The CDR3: CAALSSFTGSTYEQYF. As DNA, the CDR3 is TGTGCCGCACTGAGCTCGTTTACAGGGTCGACCTACGAGCAGTACTTC.

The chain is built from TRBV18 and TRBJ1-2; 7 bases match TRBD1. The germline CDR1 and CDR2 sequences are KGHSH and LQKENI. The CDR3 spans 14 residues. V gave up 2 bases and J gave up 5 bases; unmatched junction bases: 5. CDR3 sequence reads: CASSPETGSYGYTF. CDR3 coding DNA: TGTGCCAGCTCACCAGAGACAGGGTCGTATGGCTACACCTTC.

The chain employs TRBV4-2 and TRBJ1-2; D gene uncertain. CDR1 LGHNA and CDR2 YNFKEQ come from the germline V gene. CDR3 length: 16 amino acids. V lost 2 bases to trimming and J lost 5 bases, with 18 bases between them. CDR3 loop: CASSQHRNTVRYGYTF. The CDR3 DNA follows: TGTGCCAGCAGCCAACATCGGAATACAGTACGGTATGGCTACACCTTC.

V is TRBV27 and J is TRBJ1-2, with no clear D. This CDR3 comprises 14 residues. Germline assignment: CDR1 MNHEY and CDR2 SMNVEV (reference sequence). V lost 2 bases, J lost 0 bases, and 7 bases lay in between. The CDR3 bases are TGTGCCAGCAGTTTAAAGCAGGCTAACTATGGCTACACCTTC. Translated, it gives CASSLKQANYGYTF.

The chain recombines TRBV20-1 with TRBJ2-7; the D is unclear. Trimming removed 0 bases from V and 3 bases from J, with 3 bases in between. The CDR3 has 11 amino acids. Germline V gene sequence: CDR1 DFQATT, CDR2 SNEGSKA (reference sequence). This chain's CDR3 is CSARDIYEQYF. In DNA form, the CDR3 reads TGCAGTGCTAGAGATATCTACGAGCAGTACTTC.

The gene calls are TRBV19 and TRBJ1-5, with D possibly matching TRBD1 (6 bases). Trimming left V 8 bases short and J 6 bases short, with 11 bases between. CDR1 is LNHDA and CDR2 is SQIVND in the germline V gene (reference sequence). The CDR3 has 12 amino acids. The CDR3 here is CASGDMFQPQHF. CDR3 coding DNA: TGTGCCAGTGGGGACATGTTTCAGCCCCAGCATTTT.